The 19 T cell receptor beta chains below come from one sample, sequenced in a study of tumor-infiltrating lymphocytes in primary liver carcinoma. Total RNA amounting to roughly 480 ng was the source from which TCR beta cDNA was made with a constant-region primer. It was through three nested multiplex PCR rounds of slightly modified ARM-PCR that TCR beta libraries arose. TRBV1-TRBV30 forward primers paired with a C-beta reverse primer were used in the first two PCR rounds, which ran approximately 10 cycles each. TCRdb reprocessed the multiplex PCR reads with MiXCR, giving one entry per CDR3 protein. The sample comprises 310,000 or so distinct CDR3 sequences, around three fifths of which are singletons, and approximately 15% rests with the top ten. Extraction also yielded germline DNA, while blood RNA was obtained from unsorted whole blood. Sequenced: peripheral blood. The origin of the receptors is a woman in her 30s with primary liver carcinoma and hepatitis B virus infection.

A note on this clonotype: A read error is possible here, since a much larger clone lies one base away. V gene TRBV29-1 combines with J gene TRBJ2-4, with D possibly being TRBD1 (5 bases). Germline CDR1 and CDR2: SQVTM and ANQGSEA. CDR3 length: 14 residues. V lost 6 bases and J 3 bases, leaving 15 bases between the germline ends. The CDR3 DNA sequence: TGCAGCGTACTGGCAGGGCAGGGCAAAAACATTCAGTACTTC. Amino acid sequence: CSVLAGQGKNIQYF.

Of note for this clonotype: A read error is possible here, since a much larger clone lies one base away. The CDR3 DNA reads as TGCAGCGTTGAAGATACGGTCGTCGTTGGGACTAATGGTGGCGCGACCCAGTACTTC. Amino acid sequence: CSVEDTVVVGTNGGATQYF. V is TRBV29-1 and J is TRBJ2-5, with 7 bases matching TRBD2. The CDR3 has 19 residues. Germline CDR1 reads SQVTM; CDR2 reads ANQGSEA. J gave up 7 bases and V 0 bases, and 23 bases lay outside the gene matches.

Comments on this clonotype: One junction end disagrees with the germline gene, perhaps due to a read error. The V gene is TRBV29-1, the J gene TRBJ1-1; unclear D gene. Per the germline V gene, CDR1 is SQVTM and CDR2 is ANQGSEA. This CDR3 contains 13 residues. The CDR3 loop is CSVLERWNTEASF. In DNA, the CDR3 is TGCAGCGTACTTGAGAGGTGGAACACTGAAGCTTCCTTT. Based on the CDR3 plus reference TRBV29-1 and TRBJ1-1, the full variable domain is SAVISQKPSRDICQRGTSLTIQCQVDSQVTMMFWYRQQPGQSLTLIATANQGSEATYESGFVIDKFPISRPNLTFSTLTVSNMSPEDSSIYLCSVLERWNTEASFGQGTRLTVV.

Notes on this clonotype: This may be a read error, as it is one base from a much larger clone. The chain recombines TRBV10-3 with TRBJ2-1; tentative D call: TRBD2 (5 bases). This CDR3 region has 13 residues. V was clipped by 8 bases and J by 7 bases, with 15 bases between them. Germline loops: CDR1 ENHRY, CDR2 SYGVKD. The CDR3 loop reads CAIGKDGENEQFF. The CDR3 nucleotides read TGTGCCATCGGGAAGGACGGGGAGAATGAGCAGTTCTTC.

In the case of this clonotype: A read error may be the cause here, since a much bigger clone is one base away. The genes are TRBV5-4 and TRBJ2-5, with 7 bases aligning to TRBD1. Germline V gives CDR1 SGHNT, CDR2 YYREEE (reference sequence). V was pared by 4 bases and J by 2 bases, with 14 bases of the junction left unmatched. The CDR3 covers 17 residues. The CDR3: CASSPYRMRQGQETQYF. CDR3 nucleotide sequence: TGTGCCAGCAGCCCCTATCGGATGAGACAGGGACAAGAGACCCAGTACTTC.

This clonotype turned up a few times. The chain combines TRBV13 with TRBJ2-7, with D hard to call. Trimming stripped 5 bases from V and 5 bases from J, with 13 bases between. This CDR3 contains 13 residues. Germline CDR1 reads PRHDT; CDR2 reads FYEKMQ (reference sequence). The CDR3 DNA reads as TGTGCCAGCAGCGGGGTAGCATTAGACGAGCAGTACTTC. Its translation is CASSGVALDEQYF.

Turning to this clonotype: A read error may account for a junction end that differs from germline. This chain connects TRBV4-1 to TRBJ1-1, with unresolved D. Germline V gene lookup returns CDR1 MGHRA and CDR2 YSYEKL. This CDR3 has 14 residues. CDR3 region: CANSHSRESTEAFF. Here the CDR3 DNA reads TGCGCCAACAGCCACTCGAGGGAAAGCACTGAAGCTTTCTTT.

Details on this clonotype: One junction end disagrees with the germline gene, perhaps due to a read error. The chain is built from TRBV29-1 and TRBJ2-7; 12 bases line up with TRBD2. The CDR3 has 13 residues. Germline V CDR1 and CDR2: SQVTM, ANQGSEA. The DNA of the CDR3 is TGCAGCGTTGGTCCTAGCGGGAGGGACGAGCGGTACTTC. Amino acids: CSVGPSGRDERYF.

Details on this clonotype: The junction departs from germline at one end; a sequencing error may be responsible. This chain links TRBV4-3 with TRBJ2-1; D not certain. The germline V gene encodes CDR1 LGHNA and CDR2 YSLEER. CDR3 length: 14 residues. The CDR3 nucleotides read TGCGCCAACAGTCACACAGAGTTGGTCAATGAGCTGTTCTTC. As protein: CANSHTELVNELFF.

This chain links TRBV24-1 with TRBJ2-1; perhaps TRBD2 as D (6 bases). Deletions cut 4 bases from V and 2 bases from J, with 11 bases between. The CDR3 is made up of 15 amino acids. CDR1 is KGHDR and CDR2 is SFDVKD in the germline V gene. CDR3 nucleotides: TGTGCCACCAGTGACGGGAGAGGGGCCTACAATGAGCAGTTCTTC. As protein: CATSDGRGAYNEQFF.

On this clonotype itself: This clone may be a read error of a much larger clone one base away. The conserved phenylalanine or tryptophan is not found at the CDR3 terminus, so this likely reflects a read error. This chain joins TRBV11-1 and TRBJ1-6, with D possibly being TRBD1 (5 bases). CDR1 is SGHAT and CDR2 is FQDESV in the germline V gene (reference sequence). The V and J ends lost 6 bases and 8 bases respectively, with 14 bases between them. This CDR3 contains 14 residues. CDR3 loop: CASRPAGRYSPLHL. The CDR3 coding sequence is TGTGCCAGCAGGCCGGCGGGGCGTTATTCACCCCTCCACCTT.

The chain uses TRBV12-3 or TRBV12-4 and TRBJ2-1, with 12 nucleotides matching TRBD2. The length of the CDR3 is 14 residues. Trimming removed 3 bases from V and 9 bases from J; junction bases left unmatched: 3. The CDR3 region is CASSFLAGGGEQFF. In DNA form, the CDR3 reads TGTGCCAGCAGTTTTCTAGCGGGAGGGGGTGAGCAGTTCTTC.

This clonotype was observed many times. CDR3 coding DNA: TGTGCCAGCAGTTTCCTCTCTGAGCAGTTCTTC. This sequence encodes CASSFLSEQFF. The chain carries TRBV6-2 or TRBV6-3 and TRBJ2-1; no clear D. The CDR3 totals 11 residues. V lost 4 bases to trimming and J lost 9 bases, with 7 bases between them. Germline-derived CDR1 and CDR2 are MNHEY and SVGEGT.

Remarks on this clonotype: Because it lacks the conserved phenylalanine or tryptophan at the end, this CDR3 is likely a read error. The chain recombines TRBV7-9 with TRBJ2-1; TRBD2 agrees at 7 bases. This CDR3 region has 14 residues. CDR1 SEHNR and CDR2 FQNEAQ come from the germline V gene (reference sequence). Losses at the gene ends were 5 bases for V and 5 bases for J; bases not matched to a gene: 6. The CDR3 protein is CASSPALADNEQFS. CDR3 coding DNA: TGTGCCAGCAGCCCTGCTCTAGCGGACAATGAGCAGTTCTCC.

As for this clonotype: A read error may produce the germline difference seen at one junction end. The CDR3 nucleotides are TGTGCCAGCAGACCGGGGGGGGCTCAACCCCATTCGAACACCGGGGAGCCGTTTTTT. The encoded protein is CASRPGGAQPHSNTGEPFF. The chain is built from TRBV12-3 or TRBV12-4 and TRBJ2-2; 8 nucleotides match TRBD2. This CDR3 is built from 19 residues.

Remarks on this clonotype: This may be a read error: a much more frequent sequence differs by one nucleotide. This chain links TRBV29-1 with TRBJ2-1, with TRBD2 as a possible D gene (6 bases). V shed 1 base and J shed 8 bases, with 18 bases lying between them. The CDR3 is made up of 15 amino acids. Germline V lookup: CDR1 SQVTM, CDR2 ANQGSEA. DNA for the CDR3: TGCAGCGTTGAAGCCCGACTAGTGGGAGTGCATGAGCAGTTCTTC. This encodes CSVEARLVGVHEQFF.

The chain employs TRBV5-1 and TRBJ2-7, with 11 bases identical to TRBD2. Germline V gene data show CDR1 as SGHRS and CDR2 as YFSETQ. Trimming cost V 4 bases and J 7 bases; bases outside gene matches: 10. The CDR3 consists of 15 residues. CDR3 nucleotides: TGCGCCAGCAGCACGGCGACTAGCGGGATAGGGGAGCAGTACTTC. It yields the protein CASSTATSGIGEQYF.

This clonotype has a count of ten or more. The V and J genes are TRBV6-2 or TRBV6-3 and TRBJ2-3, with D perhaps TRBD2 (5 bases). Trimming took 2 bases from V and 14 from J, leaving 11 bases between them. Germline V gene data show CDR1 as MNHEY and CDR2 as SVGEGT. The CDR3 is made up of 11 amino acids. CDR3 bases: TGTGCCAGCAGTTACCCGGGAACCCCGTATTTT. This sequence encodes CASSYPGTPYF.

Comments on this clonotype: The junction and the germline gene differ at one end; a read error may be behind it. The rearrangement joins TRBV7-9 to TRBJ2-1; unclear D gene. The CDR3 totals 13 residues. The germline V gene encodes CDR1 SEHNR and CDR2 FQNEAQ (reference sequence). This CDR3 is CVSSLVAENEQFF. The CDR3 DNA sequence: TGTGTCAGCAGCTTAGTAGCCGAGAATGAGCAGTTCTTC.